These T cell receptor beta chains were read from a single sample in a study of long-term antiretroviral therapy in people with HIV. Profiled with immunoSEQ multiplex PCR; TCRdb holds only in-frame clones, not every one. The sample shows about 28,000 clones, 80% of them seen only once. The input for sequencing was unsorted PBMCs, taken 0.3 years after starting antiretroviral therapy. The receptors were gathered from a man in his forties with HIV. CDR3s include the opening cysteine and the closing phenylalanine or tryptophan. Each record gives: CDR3 protein, CDR3 DNA, V gene, D gene, J gene, clone size. D genes are given only for firm matches. Clone size is stated in some rows and not others, as once, few, many or a class when expanded.

CASSSDYGYTF,TGTGCCAGCAGCTCTGATTATGGCTACACCTTC,TRBV11-1,-,TRBJ1-2,-
CASGGPRGLQPQHF,TGTGCCAGTGGGGGGCCCAGGGGGCTTCAGCCCCAGCATTTT,TRBV6-5,TRBD1,TRBJ1-5,-
CASSQLSSGQEQFF,TGCGCCAGCAGCCAACTTTCTTCGGGTCAGGAGCAGTTCTTC,TRBV4-3,-,TRBJ2-1,-
CASSQGYGTSNTGELFF,TGTGCCAGCAGCCAAGGTTACGGGACAAGCAACACCGGGGAGCTGTTTTTT,TRBV14,-,TRBJ2-2,-
CASSEATALYGYTF,TGTGCCAGCAGTGAAGCGACGGCATTATATGGCTACACCTTC,TRBV6-1,-,TRBJ1-2,-
CASSFGGSNEQFF,TGTGCCAGCAGTTTTGGAGGGAGCAATGAGCAGTTCTTC,TRBV27,-,TRBJ2-1,-
CASSLKGLGELFF,TGTGCCAGCAGTTTAAAGGGCCTCGGGGAGCTGTTTTTT,TRBV27,-,TRBJ2-2,-
CASSYDRGTGYDYTF,TGTGCCAGCTCGTACGACAGGGGCACAGGCTATGACTACACCTTC,TRBV18,TRBD1,TRBJ1-2,-
CASSQDRAREQYF,TGTGCCAGCTCACAGGACAGGGCCCGGGAGCAGTACTTC,TRBV18,TRBD1,TRBJ2-7,-
CASSLSSQGNTEAFF,TGTGCCAGCAGCTTATCTTCCCAGGGGAACACTGAAGCTTTCTTT,TRBV7-2,-,TRBJ1-1,-
CASSIQGADTEAFF,TGTGCCAGCAGTATACAGGGGGCGGACACTGAAGCTTTCTTT,TRBV27,TRBD1,TRBJ1-1,-
CASSHGGYGQYF,TGTGCCAGCAGTCATGGGGGATACGGGCAGTATTTT,TRBV7-2,-,TRBJ2-3,-
CASSPGTPNTEAFF,TGTGCCAGCAGCCCCGGGACTCCGAACACTGAAGCTTTCTTT,TRBV7-2,-,TRBJ1-1,-
CASTLGGRGEQYF,TGTGCCAGCACTCTCGGGGGGCGGGGTGAGCAGTACTTC,TRBV6-6,-,TRBJ2-7,once
CAWSAQGGRANGYTF,TGTGCCTGGAGTGCCCAGGGAGGGCGGGCTAATGGCTACACCTTC,TRBV30,-,TRBJ1-2,once
CASRTGGRGYTF,TGTGCCAGCAGGACAGGGGGCCGTGGCTACACCTTC,TRBV27,TRBD1,TRBJ1-2,once
CASMGGSYNEQFF,TGTGCCAGCATGGGGGGTTCCTACAATGAGCAGTTCTTC,TRBV2,-,TRBJ2-1,-
CSVEENLAGGGDTQYF,TGCAGCGTTGAAGAGAATCTAGCGGGAGGGGGAGATACGCAGTATTTT,TRBV29-1,TRBD2,TRBJ2-3,-
CASSLANLYEQYF,TGTGCCAGCAGCTTGGCCAATCTCTACGAGCAGTACTTC,TRBV5-6,-,TRBJ2-7,few
CASTQAGGWYEQYF,TGTGCCAGCACCCAAGCGGGAGGTTGGTACGAGCAGTACTTC,TRBV6-1,TRBD2,TRBJ2-7,few
CASSLLGTEKYF,TGTGCCAGCAGCTTACTGGGGACAGAAAAGTATTTT,TRBV7-2,TRBD1,TRBJ2-3,few
CASSYSRWDYGYTF,TGTGCCAGCAGTTACTCGAGGTGGGACTATGGCTACACCTTC,TRBV6-5,-,TRBJ1-2,-
CASSFEGHEQFF,TGTGCCAGCAGCTTTGAGGGTCATGAGCAGTTCTTC,TRBV11-2,-,TRBJ2-1,-
CASSLARVEDGGELFF,TGTGCCAGCAGCTTGGCCAGGGTGGAGGATGGCGGGGAGCTGTTTTTT,TRBV5-4,-,TRBJ2-2,-
CASSMWGGEQYF,TGTGCCAGTAGTATGTGGGGAGGCGAGCAGTACTTC,TRBV19,-,TRBJ2-7,-
CAIGFRQGIGGYTF,TGTGCCATCGGTTTCCGACAGGGGATAGGAGGCTACACCTTC,TRBV28,TRBD1,TRBJ1-2,-
CASSVAGTSTYNEQFF,TGTGCCAGCAGCGTAGCTGGGACCTCTACCTACAATGAGCAGTTCTTC,TRBV9,-,TRBJ2-1,-
CASSVMSSYEQYF,TGTGCCAGCAGTGTAATGAGCTCCTACGAGCAGTACTTC,TRBV2,-,TRBJ2-7,few
CASSVLLTDTQYF,TGTGCCAGCAGCGTACTTCTCACAGATACGCAGTATTTT,TRBV9,-,TRBJ2-3,-
CAWIRQGDISGNTIYF,TGTGCCTGGATTCGTCAAGGGGATATCTCTGGAAACACCATATATTTT,TRBV30,-,TRBJ1-3,-
CASSPDRGSNQPQHF,TGTGCCAGCAGTCCGGACAGGGGCAGCAATCAGCCCCAGCATTTT,TRBV2,TRBD1,TRBJ1-5,-
CASSPSHGVNEQFF,TGTGCCAGCAGCCCCTCTCATGGGGTTAACGAGCAGTTCTTC,TRBV7-3,-,TRBJ2-1,-
CASSLYGTGNPQSQETQYF,TGTGCCAGCTCCCTCTACGGGACAGGGAACCCTCAATCTCAAGAGACCCAGTACTTC,TRBV18,TRBD1,TRBJ2-5,-